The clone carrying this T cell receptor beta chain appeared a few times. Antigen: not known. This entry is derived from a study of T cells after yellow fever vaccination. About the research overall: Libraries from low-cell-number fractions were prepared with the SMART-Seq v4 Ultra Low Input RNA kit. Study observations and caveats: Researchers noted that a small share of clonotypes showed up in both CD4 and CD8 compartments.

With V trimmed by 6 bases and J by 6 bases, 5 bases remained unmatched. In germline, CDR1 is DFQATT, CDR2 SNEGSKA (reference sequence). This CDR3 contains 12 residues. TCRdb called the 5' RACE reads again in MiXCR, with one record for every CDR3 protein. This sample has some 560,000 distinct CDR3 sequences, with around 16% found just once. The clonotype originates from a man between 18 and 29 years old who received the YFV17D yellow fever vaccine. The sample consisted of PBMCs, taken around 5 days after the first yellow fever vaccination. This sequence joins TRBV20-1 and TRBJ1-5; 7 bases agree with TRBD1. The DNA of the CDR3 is TGCAGTGCGAGGACAGGCAGTCAGCCCCAGCATTTT. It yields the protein CSARTGSQPQHF.